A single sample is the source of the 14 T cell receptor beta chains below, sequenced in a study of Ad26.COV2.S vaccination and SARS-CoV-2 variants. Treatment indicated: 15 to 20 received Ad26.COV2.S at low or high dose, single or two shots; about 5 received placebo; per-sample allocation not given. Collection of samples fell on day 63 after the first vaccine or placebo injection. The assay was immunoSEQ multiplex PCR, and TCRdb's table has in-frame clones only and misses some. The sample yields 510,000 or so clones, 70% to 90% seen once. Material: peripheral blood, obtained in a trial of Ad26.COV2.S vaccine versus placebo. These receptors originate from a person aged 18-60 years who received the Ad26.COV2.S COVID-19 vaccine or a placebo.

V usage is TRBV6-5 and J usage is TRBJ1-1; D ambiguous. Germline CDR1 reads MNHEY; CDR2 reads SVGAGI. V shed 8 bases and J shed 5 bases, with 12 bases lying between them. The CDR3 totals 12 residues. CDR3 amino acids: CASDTGGTEAFF. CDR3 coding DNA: TGTGCCAGCGACACGGGAGGGACTGAAGCTTTCTTT.

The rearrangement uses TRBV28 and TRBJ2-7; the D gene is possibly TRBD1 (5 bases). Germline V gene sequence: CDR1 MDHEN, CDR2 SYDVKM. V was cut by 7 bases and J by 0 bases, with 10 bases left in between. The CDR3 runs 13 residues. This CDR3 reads CASNRFSSYEQYF. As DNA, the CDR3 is TGTGCCAGCAACAGGTTTAGCTCCTACGAGCAGTACTTC.

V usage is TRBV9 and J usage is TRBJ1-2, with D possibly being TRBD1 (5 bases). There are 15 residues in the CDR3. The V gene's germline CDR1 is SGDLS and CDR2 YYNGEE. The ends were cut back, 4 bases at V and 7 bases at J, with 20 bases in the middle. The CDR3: CASSLPGRGYGGYTF. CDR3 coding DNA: TGTGCCAGCAGCCTTCCGGGACGGGGGTACGGTGGCTACACCTTC.

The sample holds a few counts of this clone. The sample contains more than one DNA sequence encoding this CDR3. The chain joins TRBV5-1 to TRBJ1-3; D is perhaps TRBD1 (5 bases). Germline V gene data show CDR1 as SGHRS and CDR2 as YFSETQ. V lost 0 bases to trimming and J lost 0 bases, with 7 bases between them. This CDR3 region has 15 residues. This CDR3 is CASSLEGSSGNTIYF. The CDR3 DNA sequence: TGCGCCAGCAGCTTGGAGGGGAGCTCTGGAAACACCATATATTTT.

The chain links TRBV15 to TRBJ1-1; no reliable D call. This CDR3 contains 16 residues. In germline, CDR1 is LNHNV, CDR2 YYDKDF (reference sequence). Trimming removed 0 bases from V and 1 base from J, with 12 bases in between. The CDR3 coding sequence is TGTGCCACCAGCAGAGATCCGGTGGCAGCGAACACTGAAGCTTTCTTT. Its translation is CATSRDPVAANTEAFF. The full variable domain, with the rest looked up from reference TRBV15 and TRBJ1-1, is DAMVIQNPRYQVTQFGKPVTLSCSQTLNHNVMYWYQQKSSQAPKLLFHYYDKDFNNEADTPDNFQSRRPNTSFCFLDIRSPGLGDTAMYLCATSRDPVAANTEAFFGQGTRLTVV.

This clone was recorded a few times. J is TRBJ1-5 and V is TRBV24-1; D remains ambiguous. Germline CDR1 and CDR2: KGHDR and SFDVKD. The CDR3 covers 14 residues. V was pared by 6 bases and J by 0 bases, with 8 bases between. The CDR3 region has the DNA TGTGCCACCAGTACACTCTATAGCAATCAGCCCCAGCATTTT. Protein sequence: CATSTLYSNQPQHF.

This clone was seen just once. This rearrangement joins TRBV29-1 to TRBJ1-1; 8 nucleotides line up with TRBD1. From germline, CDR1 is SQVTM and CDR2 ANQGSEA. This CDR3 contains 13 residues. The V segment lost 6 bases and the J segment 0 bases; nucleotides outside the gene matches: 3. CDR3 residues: CSVQDRVNTEAFF. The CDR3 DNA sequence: TGCAGCGTCCAGGACAGGGTGAACACTGAAGCTTTCTTT.

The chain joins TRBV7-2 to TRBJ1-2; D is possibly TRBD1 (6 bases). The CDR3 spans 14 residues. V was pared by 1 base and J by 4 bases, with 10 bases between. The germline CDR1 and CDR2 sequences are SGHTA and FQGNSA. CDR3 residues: CASSLGGTTYGYTF. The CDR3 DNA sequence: TGTGCCAGCAGCTTAGGCGGGACAACCTATGGCTACACCTTC.

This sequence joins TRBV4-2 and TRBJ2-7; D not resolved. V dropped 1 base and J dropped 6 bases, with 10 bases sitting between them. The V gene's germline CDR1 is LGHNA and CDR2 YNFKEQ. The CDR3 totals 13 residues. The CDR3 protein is CASSQVGPVEQYF. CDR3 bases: TGTGCCAGCAGCCAAGTGGGCCCCGTCGAGCAGTACTTC.

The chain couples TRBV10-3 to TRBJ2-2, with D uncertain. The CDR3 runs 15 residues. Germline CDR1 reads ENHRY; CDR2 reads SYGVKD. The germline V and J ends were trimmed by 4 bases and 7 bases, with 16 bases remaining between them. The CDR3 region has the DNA TGTGCCATCAGTGCCCTCTCCGGAGTTGGCGGGGAGCTGTTTTTT. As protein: CAISALSGVGGELFF.

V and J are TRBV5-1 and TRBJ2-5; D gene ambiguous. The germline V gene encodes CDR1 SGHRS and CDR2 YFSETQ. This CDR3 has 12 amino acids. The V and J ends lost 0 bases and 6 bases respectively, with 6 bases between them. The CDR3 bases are TGCGCCAGCAGCTTGGGGTTGAAGACCCAGTACTTC. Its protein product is CASSLGLKTQYF.

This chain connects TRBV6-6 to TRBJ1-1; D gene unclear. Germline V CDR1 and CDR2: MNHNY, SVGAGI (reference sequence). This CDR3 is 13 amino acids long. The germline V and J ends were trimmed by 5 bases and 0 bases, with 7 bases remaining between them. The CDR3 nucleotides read TGTGCCAGCAGTGCCGGTGTGAACACTGAAGCTTTCTTT. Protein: CASSAGVNTEAFF.

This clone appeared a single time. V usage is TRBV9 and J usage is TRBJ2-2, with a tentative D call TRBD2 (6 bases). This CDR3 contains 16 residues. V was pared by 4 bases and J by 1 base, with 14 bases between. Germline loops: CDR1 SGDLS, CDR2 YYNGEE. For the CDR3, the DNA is TGTGCCAGCAGCCCACCATGGGGGGAGAACACCGGGGAGCTGTTTTTT. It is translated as CASSPPWGENTGELFF.

CDR3 bases: TGTGCCAGCAGCGTAGATGTCGGAAACTCCTACGAGCAGTACTTC. Its translation is CASSVDVGNSYEQYF. This chain joins TRBV9 and TRBJ2-7; D is ambiguous. Germline CDR1 SGDLS, CDR2 YYNGEE. The CDR3 runs to 15 residues. Trimming removed 0 bases from V and 0 bases from J, with 10 bases in between.